The 25 T cell receptor beta chains in this list originate from one sample, sequenced in a study of CD8 T cells in ankylosing spondylitis. Each CDR3 protein is one row after TCRdb ran MiXCR on the 5' RACE reads. In the table there are roughly 200,000 distinct CDR3 sequences, 10% to 15% of which are singletons. The sequencing input was blood, either unsorted or a sorted T cell fraction (not recorded which). The receptors were sampled from a male donor with ankylosing spondylitis or in good health (not recorded which).

This sequence joins TRBV15 and TRBJ2-7, with D possibly TRBD1 on 5 matching bases. The CDR3 covers 15 residues. Germline V gene lookup returns CDR1 LNHNV and CDR2 YYDKDF (reference sequence). With 0 bases removed from V and 6 bases from J, the gap between germline ends came to 15 bases. The DNA for the CDR3 is TGTGCCACCAGCAGAGATCTGGCGACAGCGACCGAGCAGTACTTC. Translation gives CATSRDLATATEQYF. The whole variable domain, remainder taken from reference TRBV15 and TRBJ2-7, is DAMVIQNPRYQVTQFGKPVTLSCSQTLNHNVMYWYQQKSSQAPKLLFHYYDKDFNNEADTPDNFQSRRPNTSFCFLDIRSPGLGDTAMYLCATSRDLATATEQYFGPGTRLTVT.

This clonotype was detected ten times or more. The chain combines TRBV11-2 with TRBJ2-7; D not resolved. Germline CDR1 SGHAT, CDR2 FQNNGV. The V gene lost 4 bases and the J gene lost 5 bases, with 18 bases spanning the gap. The CDR3 is made up of 15 amino acids. The CDR3 spells CASSSARTGYHEQYF. The CDR3 DNA is TGTGCCAGCAGCTCCGCTCGCACCGGGTACCACGAGCAGTACTTC.

J is TRBJ1-1 and V is TRBV27, with 9 bases that match TRBD1. The CDR3 has 12 amino acids. V gave up 7 bases and J gave up 6 bases; unmatched junction bases: 3. Germline CDR1 MNHEY, CDR2 SMNVEV (reference sequence). The CDR3, as DNA: TGTGCCAGCACCGGACAGGGGTCTGAAGCTTTCTTT. Protein product: CASTGQGSEAFF.

This clonotype has just a few counts. This chain joins TRBV5-1 and TRBJ2-5; D may be TRBD1 or TRBD2 (5 bases each). CDR1 is SGHRS and CDR2 is YFSETQ in the germline V gene. The V end was cut by 0 bases, the J end by 1 base, with 16 bases between. The CDR3 has 17 amino acids. CDR3 sequence (DNA): TGCGCCAGCAGCTTGGTGCTCAGGTGGGACGGCCAAGAGACCCAGTACTTC. Protein sequence: CASSLVLRWDGQETQYF.

This clonotype appeared a few times. J is TRBJ2-2 and V is TRBV5-1, with 14 bases that match TRBD2. Germline CDR1 and CDR2: SGHRS and YFSETQ. The CDR3 is made up of 17 amino acids. The ends lost 4 bases at V and 1 base at J; junction bases unmatched: 3. DNA for the CDR3: TGCGCCAGCAGCGTCGGGACTAGCGGGGGGAACACCGGGGAGCTGTTTTTT. Translation gives CASSVGTSGGNTGELFF.

This clonotype was counted many times. The chain has TRBV12-3 or TRBV12-4 and TRBJ1-1; D is undetermined. V was shortened by 6 bases and J by 3 bases, with 8 bases between the two germline ends. The CDR3 totals 12 residues. The CDR3 loop reads CASSSVYTEAFF. The DNA for the CDR3 is TGTGCCAGCAGCTCAGTCTACACTGAAGCTTTCTTT.

The table lists this clonotype with many counts. The chain links TRBV7-2 to TRBJ2-2; D remains ambiguous. This CDR3 is 16 amino acids long. V was shortened by 1 base and J by 0 bases, with 9 bases between the two germline ends. Germline CDR1 and CDR2: SGHTA and FQGNSA. The CDR3 protein is CASSLVLAANTGELFF. The CDR3 DNA reads TGTGCCAGCAGCTTAGTTCTGGCGGCGAACACCGGGGAGCTGTTTTTT.

This clonotype was seen ten or more times. The rearrangement links TRBV27 to TRBJ1-2; 7 positions match TRBD1. Germline lookup yields CDR1 MNHEY and CDR2 SMNVEV (reference sequence). The V gene end was trimmed by 3 bases and the J gene end by 3 bases; junction bases not matched to a gene: 4. The CDR3 runs to 14 residues. CDR3 nucleotides: TGTGCCAGCAGTTTGAGGGGGCACGACTATGGCTACACCTTC. Protein: CASSLRGHDYGYTF.

This chain uses TRBV11-2 with TRBJ2-5, with D perhaps TRBD1 or TRBD2 (5 bases each). V lost 5 bases and J 4 bases, leaving 17 bases between the germline ends. Per germline, CDR1 SGHAT and CDR2 FQNNGV. This CDR3 is 15 amino acids long. The CDR3 loop reads CASSQPGPVGETQYF. Here the CDR3 DNA reads TGTGCCAGCAGCCAACCGGGGCCGGTCGGAGAGACCCAGTACTTC.

V and J are TRBV30 and TRBJ1-2; 7 nucleotides match TRBD1. The CDR3 runs 13 residues. V trimming: 2 bases; J trimming: 8 bases; junction bases outside the gene matches: 8. Germline-derived CDR1 and CDR2 are GTSNPN and SVGIG (reference sequence). CDR3 coding DNA: TGTGCCTGGAGTTCGACAGGGCCGGGGGGCTACACCTTC. Its translation is CAWSSTGPGGYTF.

The rearrangement uses TRBV14 and TRBJ1-1, with TRBD1 as a possible D gene (5 bases). This CDR3 is 17 amino acids long. Trimming removed 0 bases at V and 3 bases at J, with 17 bases between. Germline V gene sequence: CDR1 SGHDN, CDR2 FVKESK. The CDR3 is CASSQDSLLGGDTEAFF. The CDR3 DNA follows: TGTGCCAGCAGCCAAGATTCTCTCCTGGGGGGGGACACTGAAGCTTTCTTT.

The chain uses TRBV6-4 and TRBJ2-1; 8 bases are shared with TRBD2. Per the germline V gene, CDR1 is MRHNA and CDR2 is SNTAGT. CDR3 length: 16 amino acids. Trimming cost V 4 bases and J 2 bases; bases outside gene matches: 7. CDR3 DNA: TGTGCCAGCAGTGTCTCCGGGGGGGGGACCTACAATGAGCAGTTCTTC. Translation: CASSVSGGGTYNEQFF.

This clonotype has more than one count but fewer than ten. V gene TRBV20-1 combines with J gene TRBJ2-1; D gene unclear. Germline V gene lookup returns CDR1 DFQATT and CDR2 SNEGSKA (reference sequence). This CDR3 is 12 amino acids long. V lost 1 base and J lost 7, with 8 bases in between. The CDR3 region has the DNA TGCAGTGCTAGAGCCATGGTGAATGAGCAGTTCTTC. Translated: CSARAMVNEQFF.

This clonotype appeared a few times. The chain links TRBV5-5 to TRBJ1-1; no reliable D call. Germline-derived CDR1 and CDR2 are SGHKS and YYEKEE (reference sequence). Trimming stripped 1 base from V and 4 bases from J, with 20 bases between. This CDR3 has 17 amino acids. The CDR3 spells CASSLSQAAFSVTEAFF. For the CDR3, the DNA is TGTGCCAGCAGCTTGAGTCAGGCAGCCTTTTCCGTCACTGAAGCTTTCTTT. The full variable domain, its missing parts supplied by reference TRBV5-5 and TRBJ1-1, is DAGVTQSPTHLIKTRGQQVTLRCSPISGHKSVSWYQQVLGQGPQFIFQYYEKEERGRGNFPDRFSARQFPNYSSELNVNALLLGDSALYLCASSLSQAAFSVTEAFFGQGTRLTVV.

This clonotype was recorded many times. The chain has TRBV3-1 and TRBJ2-1; 9 positions match TRBD1. The CDR3 extends over 15 amino acids. Germline trimming cut 5 bases from V and 4 bases from J; bases unmatched to any gene: 6. CDR1 is LGHDT and CDR2 is YNNKEL in the germline V gene (reference sequence). The CDR3 coding sequence is TGTGCCAGCAGCTCAGACAGGGGGGGATACAATGAGCAGTTCTTC. Translation gives CASSSDRGGYNEQFF.

This chain joins TRBV29-1 and TRBJ2-2; D is ambiguous. CDR3 length: 13 residues. The germline CDR1 and CDR2 sequences are SQVTM and ANQGSEA. V gave up 4 bases and J gave up 0 bases, with 6 bases separating them. The CDR3 spells CSVAGANTGELFF. The CDR3 coding sequence is TGCAGCGTTGCGGGTGCGAACACCGGGGAGCTGTTTTTT.

Only a few counts were recorded for this clonotype. The chain has TRBV7-9 and TRBJ2-1, with TRBD2 matching 7 bases. The CDR3 contains 14 residues. Germline V gives CDR1 SEHNR, CDR2 FQNEAQ (reference sequence). J lost 7 bases, V lost 7 bases, and 10 bases had no gene match. The CDR3 region has the DNA TGTGCCAGCACGGCGGGGAGGGTTTTGAATGAGCAGTTCTTC. Protein sequence: CASTAGRVLNEQFF.

This clonotype was seen only a few times. The rearrangement uses TRBV19 and TRBJ2-1; 10 positions match TRBD2. This CDR3 has 15 residues. Germline-derived CDR1 and CDR2 are LNHDA and SQIVND (reference sequence). The J segment lost 2 bases and the V segment lost 5 bases, leaving 3 bases of the junction unmatched. CDR3 nucleotides: TGTGCCAGTAGTGCTAGCGGGGGCACCTACAATGAGCAGTTCTTC. Protein sequence: CASSASGGTYNEQFF.

The chain employs TRBV4-1 and TRBJ2-3; TRBD2 matches 11 bases. The CDR3 consists of 18 residues. Germline CDR1 reads MGHRA; CDR2 reads YSYEKL. V lost 3 bases and J lost 0; bases outside the gene matches: 8. CDR3: CASSQGPGLAASTDTQYF. The CDR3 coding sequence is TGCGCCAGCAGCCAGGGACCGGGACTAGCGGCTAGCACAGATACGCAGTATTTT.

Concerning this clonotype itself: In this CDR3 the conserved last residue, phenylalanine or tryptophan, is missing, so a read error is likely. The V gene is TRBV12-3 or TRBV12-4, the J gene TRBJ2-5, with D perhaps TRBD2 (5 bases). The CDR3 covers 13 residues. With 6 bases removed from V and 5 bases from J, the gap between germline ends came to 13 bases. The CDR3 sequence: CASSPSSGETQYL. The DNA of the CDR3 is TGTGCCAGCAGCCCATCGTCGGGGGAGACCCAGTACCTC.

This clonotype showed up many times. A read error may account for a junction end that differs from germline. The CDR3 reads CASSLGDTEAFF. The CDR3 DNA is TGTGCCAGCAGCTTGGGGGACACTGAAGCTTTCTTT. V gene TRBV5-1 combines with J gene TRBJ1-1; weak D call: TRBD1 (5 bases). The length of the CDR3 is 12 residues. The germline V gene encodes CDR1 SGHRS and CDR2 YFSETQ.

At least ten counts were recorded for this clonotype. The chain carries TRBV5-1 and TRBJ2-2; 7 nucleotides agree with TRBD1. The CDR3 is 20 residues long. Germline V lookup: CDR1 SGHRS, CDR2 YFSETQ. V was pared by 1 base and J by 1 base, with 16 bases of the junction left unmatched. The chain's CDR3 is CASSLTFGPWTGWNTGELFF. The CDR3 nucleotides read TGCGCCAGCAGCTTGACCTTCGGTCCCTGGACAGGATGGAACACCGGGGAGCTGTTTTTT.

This clonotype was recorded a few times. The chain links TRBV2 to TRBJ2-1; TRBD2 matches 7 bases. The CDR3 runs to 16 residues. V shed 5 bases and J 4 bases; nucleotides not matched to a gene: 11. Germline V gene sequence: CDR1 SNHLY, CDR2 FYNNEI. CDR3 loop: CASSPRRASGYNEQFF. The CDR3 bases are TGTGCCAGCAGTCCCCGTCGGGCTAGCGGTTACAATGAGCAGTTCTTC.

This chain joins TRBV2 and TRBJ2-3; D ambiguous. The ends were cut back, 7 bases at V and 2 bases at J, with 10 bases in the middle. From germline, CDR1 is SNHLY and CDR2 FYNNEI. The CDR3 runs 13 residues. The CDR3 protein is CASKAFPTDTQYF. CDR3 in DNA: TGTGCCAGCAAGGCCTTCCCCACAGATACGCAGTATTTT.

This chain links TRBV5-6 with TRBJ2-7; 8 bases map to TRBD2. The germline V gene encodes CDR1 SGHDT and CDR2 YYEEEE. CDR3 length: 15 amino acids. The V gene end was trimmed by 1 base and the J gene end by 0 bases; junction bases not matched to a gene: 3. CDR3 protein: CASSLQLAASYEQYF. CDR3 in DNA: TGTGCCAGCAGCTTGCAACTAGCGGCCTCCTACGAGCAGTACTTC.